This T cell receptor beta chain was recovered during a study of blood T cell repertoires in COVID-19. Clones were read by immunoSEQ multiplex PCR, and TCRdb kept only the in-frame ones, dropping some. The top ten clones hold around 17% of a sample with some 180,000 clones, approximately 79% of them seen once. Ages ranged from 18 to 89 years, with residence in about 23 US areas. Germline lookup yields CDR1 MNHEY and CDR2 SVGAGI. This CDR3 region has 15 residues. V lost 6 bases to trimming and J lost 0 bases, with 15 bases between them. The material sequenced was PBMCs or T cells enriched from blood (not recorded which). This chain uses TRBV6-5 with TRBJ2-7, with D maybe TRBD2 (5 bases). The sequence derives from a woman in her seventies in a cohort exposed to, infected with or recovered from COVID-19 (not recorded which). The CDR3 spells CASSPKAGSSYEQYF. The CDR3 DNA follows: TGTGCCAGCAGCCCGAAGGCGGGTAGCTCCTACGAGCAGTACTTC.